This TCR beta chain was retrieved from a study of beta chain features in type 1 diabetes. Averaging about 116 mL, one heparinised blood draw came from each individual donor. Expressed TCRB transcripts were sequenced, since all the RNA that had been isolated was reverse transcribed. Sequencing was performed with immunoSEQ multiplex PCR; in TCRdb, only in-frame clones are kept and a portion is missing. The table has 250,000 or so clones, 27% seen once. A note on this clone: This CDR3 is also generated by other DNA sequences in the sample.

This receptor was identified in a man aged 25 to 45 in good health. Sequenced input: central memory CD4+ T cells from blood.

The CDR3 loop is CASSRQETQYF. CDR3 coding DNA: TGTGCCAGCTCGAGGCAAGAGACCCAGTACTTC. The chain carries TRBV2 and TRBJ2-5; D unclear. In germline, CDR1 is SNHLY, CDR2 FYNNEI. The V gene lost 8 bases and the J gene lost 2 bases, with 6 bases spanning the gap. The CDR3 consists of 11 residues.